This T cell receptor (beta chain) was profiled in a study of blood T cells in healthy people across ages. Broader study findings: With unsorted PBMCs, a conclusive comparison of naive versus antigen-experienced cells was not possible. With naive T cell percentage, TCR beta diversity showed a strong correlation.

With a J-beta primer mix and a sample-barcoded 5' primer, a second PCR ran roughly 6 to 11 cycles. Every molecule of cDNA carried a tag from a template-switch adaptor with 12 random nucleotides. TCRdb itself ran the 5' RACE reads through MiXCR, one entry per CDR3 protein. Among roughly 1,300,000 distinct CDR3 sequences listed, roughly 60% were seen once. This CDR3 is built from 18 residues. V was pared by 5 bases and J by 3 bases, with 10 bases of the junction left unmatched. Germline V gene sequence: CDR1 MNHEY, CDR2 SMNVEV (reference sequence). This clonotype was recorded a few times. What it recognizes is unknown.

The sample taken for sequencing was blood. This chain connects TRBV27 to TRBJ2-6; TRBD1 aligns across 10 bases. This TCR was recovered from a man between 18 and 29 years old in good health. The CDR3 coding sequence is TGTGCCAGCAGTCCAAGACAGGGGGCGGAATATGGGGCCAACGTCCTGACTTTC. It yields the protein CASSPRQGAEYGANVLTF.